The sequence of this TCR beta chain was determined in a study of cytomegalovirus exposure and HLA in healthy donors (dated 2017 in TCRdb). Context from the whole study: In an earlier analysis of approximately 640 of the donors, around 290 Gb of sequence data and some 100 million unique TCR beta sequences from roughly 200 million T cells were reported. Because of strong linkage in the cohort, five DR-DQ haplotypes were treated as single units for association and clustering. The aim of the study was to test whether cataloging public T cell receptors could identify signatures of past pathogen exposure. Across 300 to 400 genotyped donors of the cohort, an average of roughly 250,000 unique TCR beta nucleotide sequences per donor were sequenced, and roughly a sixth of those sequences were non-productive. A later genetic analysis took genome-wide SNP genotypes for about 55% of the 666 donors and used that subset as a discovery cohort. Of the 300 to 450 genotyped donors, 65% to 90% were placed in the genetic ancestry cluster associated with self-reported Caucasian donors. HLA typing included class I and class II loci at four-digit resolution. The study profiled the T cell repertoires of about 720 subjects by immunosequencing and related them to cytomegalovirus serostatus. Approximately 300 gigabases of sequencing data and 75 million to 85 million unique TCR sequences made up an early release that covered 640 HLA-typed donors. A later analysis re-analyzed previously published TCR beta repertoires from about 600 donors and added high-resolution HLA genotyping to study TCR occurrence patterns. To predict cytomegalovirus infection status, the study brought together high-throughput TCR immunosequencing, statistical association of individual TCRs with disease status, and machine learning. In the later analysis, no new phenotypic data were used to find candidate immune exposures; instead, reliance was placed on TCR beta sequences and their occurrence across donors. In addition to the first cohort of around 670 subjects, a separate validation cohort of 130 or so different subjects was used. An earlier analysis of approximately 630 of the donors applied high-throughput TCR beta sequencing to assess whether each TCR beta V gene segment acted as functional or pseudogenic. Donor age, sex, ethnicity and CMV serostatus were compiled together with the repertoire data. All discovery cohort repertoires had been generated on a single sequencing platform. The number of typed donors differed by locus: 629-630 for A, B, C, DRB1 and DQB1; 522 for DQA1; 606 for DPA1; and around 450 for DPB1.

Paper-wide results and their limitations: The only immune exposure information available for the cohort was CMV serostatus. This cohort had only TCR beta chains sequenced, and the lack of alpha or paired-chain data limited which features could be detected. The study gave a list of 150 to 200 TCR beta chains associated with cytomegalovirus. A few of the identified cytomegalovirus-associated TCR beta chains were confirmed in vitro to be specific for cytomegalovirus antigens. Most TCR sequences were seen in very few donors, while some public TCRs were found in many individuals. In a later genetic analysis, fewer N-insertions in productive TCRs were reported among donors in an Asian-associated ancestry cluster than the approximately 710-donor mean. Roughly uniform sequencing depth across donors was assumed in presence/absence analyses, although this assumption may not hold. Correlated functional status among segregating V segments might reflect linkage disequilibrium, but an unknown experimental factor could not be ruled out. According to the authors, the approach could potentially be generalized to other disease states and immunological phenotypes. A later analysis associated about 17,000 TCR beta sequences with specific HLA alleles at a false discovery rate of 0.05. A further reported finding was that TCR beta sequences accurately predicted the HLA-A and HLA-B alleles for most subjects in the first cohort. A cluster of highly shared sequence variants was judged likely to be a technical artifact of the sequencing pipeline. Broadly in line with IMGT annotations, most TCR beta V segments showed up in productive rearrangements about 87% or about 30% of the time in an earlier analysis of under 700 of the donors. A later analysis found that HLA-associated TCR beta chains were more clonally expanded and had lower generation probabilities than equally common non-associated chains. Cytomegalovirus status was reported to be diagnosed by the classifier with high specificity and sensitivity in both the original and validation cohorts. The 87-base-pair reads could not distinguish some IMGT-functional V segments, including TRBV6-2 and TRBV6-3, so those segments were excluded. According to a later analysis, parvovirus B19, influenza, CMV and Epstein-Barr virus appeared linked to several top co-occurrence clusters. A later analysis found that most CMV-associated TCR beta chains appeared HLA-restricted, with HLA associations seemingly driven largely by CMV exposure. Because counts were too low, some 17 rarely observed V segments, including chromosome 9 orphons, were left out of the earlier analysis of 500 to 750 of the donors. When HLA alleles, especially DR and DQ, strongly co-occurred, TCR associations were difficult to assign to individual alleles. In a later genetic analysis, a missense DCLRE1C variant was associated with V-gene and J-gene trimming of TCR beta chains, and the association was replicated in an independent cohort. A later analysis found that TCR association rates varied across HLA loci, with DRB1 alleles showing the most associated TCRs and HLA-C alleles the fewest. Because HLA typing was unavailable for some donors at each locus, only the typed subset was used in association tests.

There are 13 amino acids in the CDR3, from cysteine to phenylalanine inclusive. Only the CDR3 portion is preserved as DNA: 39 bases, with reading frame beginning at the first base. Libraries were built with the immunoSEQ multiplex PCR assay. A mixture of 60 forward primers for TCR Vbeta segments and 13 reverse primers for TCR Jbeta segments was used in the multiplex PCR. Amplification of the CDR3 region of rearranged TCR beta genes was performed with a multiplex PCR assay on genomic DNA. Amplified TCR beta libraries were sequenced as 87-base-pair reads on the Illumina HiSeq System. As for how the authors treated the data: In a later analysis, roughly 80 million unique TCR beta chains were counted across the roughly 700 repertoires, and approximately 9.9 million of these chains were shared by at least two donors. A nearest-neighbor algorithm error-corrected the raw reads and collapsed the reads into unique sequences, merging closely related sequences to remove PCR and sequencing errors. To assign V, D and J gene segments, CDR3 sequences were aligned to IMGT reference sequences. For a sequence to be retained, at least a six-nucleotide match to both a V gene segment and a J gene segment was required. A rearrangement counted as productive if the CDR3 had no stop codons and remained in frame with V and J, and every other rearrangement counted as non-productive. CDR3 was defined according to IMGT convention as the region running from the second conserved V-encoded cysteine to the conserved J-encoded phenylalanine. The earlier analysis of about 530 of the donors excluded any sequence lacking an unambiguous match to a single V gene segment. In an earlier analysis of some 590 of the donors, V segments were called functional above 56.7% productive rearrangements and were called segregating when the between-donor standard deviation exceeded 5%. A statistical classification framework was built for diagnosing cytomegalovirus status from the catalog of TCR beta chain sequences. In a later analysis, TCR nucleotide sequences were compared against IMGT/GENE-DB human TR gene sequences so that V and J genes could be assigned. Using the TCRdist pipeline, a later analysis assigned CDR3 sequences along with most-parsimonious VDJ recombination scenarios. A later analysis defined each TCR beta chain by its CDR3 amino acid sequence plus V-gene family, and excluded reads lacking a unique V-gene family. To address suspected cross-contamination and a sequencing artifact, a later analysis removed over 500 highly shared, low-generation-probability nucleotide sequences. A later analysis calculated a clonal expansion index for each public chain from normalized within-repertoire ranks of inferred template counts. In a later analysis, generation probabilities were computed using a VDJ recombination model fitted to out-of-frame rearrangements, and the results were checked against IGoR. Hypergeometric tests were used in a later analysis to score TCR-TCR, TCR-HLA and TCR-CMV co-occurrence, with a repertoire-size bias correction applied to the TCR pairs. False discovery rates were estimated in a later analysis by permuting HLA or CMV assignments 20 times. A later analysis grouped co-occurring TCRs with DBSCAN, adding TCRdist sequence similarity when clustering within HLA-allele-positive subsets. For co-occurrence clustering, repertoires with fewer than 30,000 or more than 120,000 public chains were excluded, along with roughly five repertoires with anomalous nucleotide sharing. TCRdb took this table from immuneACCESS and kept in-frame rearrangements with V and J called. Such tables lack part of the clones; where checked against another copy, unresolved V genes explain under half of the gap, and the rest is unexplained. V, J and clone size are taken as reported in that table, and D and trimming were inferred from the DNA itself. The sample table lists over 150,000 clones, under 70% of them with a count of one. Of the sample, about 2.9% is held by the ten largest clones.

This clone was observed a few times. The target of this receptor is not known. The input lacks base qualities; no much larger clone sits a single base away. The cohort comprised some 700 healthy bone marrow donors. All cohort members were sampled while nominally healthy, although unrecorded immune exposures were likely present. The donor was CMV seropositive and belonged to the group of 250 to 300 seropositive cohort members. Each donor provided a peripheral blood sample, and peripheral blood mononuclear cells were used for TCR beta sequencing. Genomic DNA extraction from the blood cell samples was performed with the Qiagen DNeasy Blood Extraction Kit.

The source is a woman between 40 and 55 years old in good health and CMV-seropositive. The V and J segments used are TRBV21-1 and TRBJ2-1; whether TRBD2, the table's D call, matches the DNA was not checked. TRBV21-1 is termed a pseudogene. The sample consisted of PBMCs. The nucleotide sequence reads TGTGCCAGCAGCTCTAGCGACTGCAATGAGCAGTTCTTC. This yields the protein CASSSSDCNEQFF.